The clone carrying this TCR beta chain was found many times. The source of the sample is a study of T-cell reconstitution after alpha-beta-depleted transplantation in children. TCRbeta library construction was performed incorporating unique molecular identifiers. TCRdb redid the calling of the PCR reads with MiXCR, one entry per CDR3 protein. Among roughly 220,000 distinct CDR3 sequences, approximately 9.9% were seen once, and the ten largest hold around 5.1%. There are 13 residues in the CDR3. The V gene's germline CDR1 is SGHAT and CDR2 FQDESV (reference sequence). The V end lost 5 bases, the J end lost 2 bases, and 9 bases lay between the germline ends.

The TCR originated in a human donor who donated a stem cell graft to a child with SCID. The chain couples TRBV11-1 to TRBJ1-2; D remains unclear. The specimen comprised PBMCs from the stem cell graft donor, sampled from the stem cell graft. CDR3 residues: CASSRGGNYGYTF. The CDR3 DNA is TGTGCCAGCAGCCGGGGAGGCAACTATGGCTACACCTTC.